A single TCR beta chain is shown here with its context. Method: immunoSEQ multiplex PCR; TCRdb's copy keeps in-frame clones and lacks some. The top ten clones hold 8.5% to 10% of a sample with 85,000 to 90,000 clones, about 89% of them seen once. This record comes from a study of control samples from healthy donors and cancer patients. The CDR3 sequence is 13 residues long. The V gene lost 2 bases and the J gene lost 3 bases, with 7 bases spanning the gap. Looked up from germline, CDR1 is SGHAT and CDR2 is FQDESV (reference sequence). This TCR came from a woman aged 50 to 60 with colorectal cancer. Sequencing was carried out using PBMCs. The V gene is TRBV11-1, the J gene TRBJ2-5; D uncertain. The CDR3 coding sequence is TGTGCCAGCAGCTTAAGGAGAGAAGAGACCCAGTACTTC. As protein: CASSLRREETQYF.